The sequence of this T cell receptor (beta chain) was determined in a study of T cell responses to AZD1222 COVID-19 vaccine. Points from the study as a whole: Only six or seven AZD1222 recipients tested seropositive at baseline. Regions 160-218 and 743-854 held dominance among vaccine-associated CD4 TCRs, which spanned spike. Donors were mostly white British, more females; clonal diversity possibly underestimated. Of spike-specific TCRs, nearly half reportedly target regions left unmutated in variants.

Clones were read by immunoSEQ multiplex PCR, and TCRdb kept only the in-frame ones, dropping some. The sample shows 95,000 to 150,000 clones, 89% of them seen only once. The CDR3 has 14 residues. The germline V gene encodes CDR1 KGHDR and CDR2 SFDVKD. Trimming removed 5 bases at V and 1 base at J, with 10 bases between. On this clone: The antigen remains unidentified.

Sequenced here: peripheral blood, sampled on day 0 of AZD1222 vaccination. The genes are TRBV24-1 and TRBJ1-1; no clear D gene. The clonotype was recovered from an adult in good health. CDR3 in amino acids: CATSGWPQNTEAFF. The CDR3 DNA reads TGTGCCACCAGTGGGTGGCCCCAGAACACTGAAGCTTTCTTT.